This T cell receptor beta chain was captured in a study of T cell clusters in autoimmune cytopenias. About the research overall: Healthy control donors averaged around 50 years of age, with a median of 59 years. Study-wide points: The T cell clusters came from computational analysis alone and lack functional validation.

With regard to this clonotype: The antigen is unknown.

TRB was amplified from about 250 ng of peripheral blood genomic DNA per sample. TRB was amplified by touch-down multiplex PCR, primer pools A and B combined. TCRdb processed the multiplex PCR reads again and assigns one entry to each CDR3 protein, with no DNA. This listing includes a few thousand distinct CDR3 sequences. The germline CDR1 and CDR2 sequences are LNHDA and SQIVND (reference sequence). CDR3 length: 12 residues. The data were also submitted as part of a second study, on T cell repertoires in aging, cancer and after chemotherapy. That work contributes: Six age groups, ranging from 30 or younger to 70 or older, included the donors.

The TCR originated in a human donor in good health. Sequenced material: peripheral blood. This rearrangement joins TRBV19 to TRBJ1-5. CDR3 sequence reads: CASSIVLQPQHF. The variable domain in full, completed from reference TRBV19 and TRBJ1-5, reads DGGITQSPKYLFRKEGQNVTLSCEQNLNHDAMYWYRQDPGQGLRLIYYSQIVNDFQKGDIAEGYSVSREKKESFPLTVTSAQKNPTAFYLCASSIVLQPQHFGDGTRLSIL.